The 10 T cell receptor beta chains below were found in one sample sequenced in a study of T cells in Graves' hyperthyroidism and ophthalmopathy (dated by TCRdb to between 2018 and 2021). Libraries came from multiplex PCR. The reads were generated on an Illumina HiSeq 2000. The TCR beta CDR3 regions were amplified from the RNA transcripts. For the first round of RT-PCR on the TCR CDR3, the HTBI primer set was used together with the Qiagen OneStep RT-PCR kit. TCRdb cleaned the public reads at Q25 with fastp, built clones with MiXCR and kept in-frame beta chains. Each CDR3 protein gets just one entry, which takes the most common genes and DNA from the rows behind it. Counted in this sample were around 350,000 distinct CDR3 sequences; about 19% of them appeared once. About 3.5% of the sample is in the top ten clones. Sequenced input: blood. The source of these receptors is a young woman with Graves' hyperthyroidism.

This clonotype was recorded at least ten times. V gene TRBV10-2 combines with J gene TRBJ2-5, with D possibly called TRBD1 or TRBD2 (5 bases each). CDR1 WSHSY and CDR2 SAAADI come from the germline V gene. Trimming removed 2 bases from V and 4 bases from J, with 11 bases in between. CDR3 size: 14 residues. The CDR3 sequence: CASSEEGPRETQYF. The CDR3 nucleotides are TGCGCCAGCAGTGAGGAGGGGCCCAGAGAGACCCAGTACTTC.

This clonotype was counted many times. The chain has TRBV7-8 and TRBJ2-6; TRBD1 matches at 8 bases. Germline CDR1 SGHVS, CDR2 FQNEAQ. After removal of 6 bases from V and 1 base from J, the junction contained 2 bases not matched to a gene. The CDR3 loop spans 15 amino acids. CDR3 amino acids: CASSRQGSGANVLTF. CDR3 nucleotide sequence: TGTGCCAGCAGTAGACAGGGGTCTGGGGCCAACGTCCTGACTTTC.

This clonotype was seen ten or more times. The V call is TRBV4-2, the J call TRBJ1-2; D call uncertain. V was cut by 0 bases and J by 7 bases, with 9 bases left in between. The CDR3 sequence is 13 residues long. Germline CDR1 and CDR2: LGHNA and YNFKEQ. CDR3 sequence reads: CASSQEGESGYTF. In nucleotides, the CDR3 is TGTGCCAGCAGCCAAGAGGGAGAATCTGGCTACACCTTC.

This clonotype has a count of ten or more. The CDR3 reads CATSAQWGENTEAFF. CDR3 sequence (DNA): TGTGCCACCAGCGCCCAGTGGGGGGAGAACACTGAAGCTTTCTTT. The rearrangement joins TRBV15 to TRBJ1-1; maybe TRBD1 (5 bases). The V end was cut by 5 bases, the J end by 1 base, with 14 bases between. The CDR3 sequence is 15 residues long. The germline V gene has CDR1 LNHNV and CDR2 YYDKDF (reference sequence).

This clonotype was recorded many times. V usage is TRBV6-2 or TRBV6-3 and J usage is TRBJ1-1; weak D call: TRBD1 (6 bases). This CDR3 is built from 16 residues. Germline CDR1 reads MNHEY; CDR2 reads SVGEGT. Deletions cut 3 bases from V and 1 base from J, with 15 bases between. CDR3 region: CASSYQTGAANTEAFF. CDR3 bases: TGTGCCAGCAGTTATCAGACAGGAGCGGCGAACACTGAAGCTTTCTTT.

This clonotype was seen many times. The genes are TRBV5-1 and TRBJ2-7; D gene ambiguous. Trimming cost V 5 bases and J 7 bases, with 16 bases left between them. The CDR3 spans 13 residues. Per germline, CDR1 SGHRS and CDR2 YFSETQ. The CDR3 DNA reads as TGCGCCAGCAGTCCTGGTTCTTTAAGGGAGCAGTACTTC. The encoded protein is CASSPGSLREQYF. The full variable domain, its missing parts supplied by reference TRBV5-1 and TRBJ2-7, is KAGVTQTPRYLIKTRGQQVTLSCSPISGHRSVSWYQQTPGQGLQFLFEYFSETQRNKGNFPGRFSGRQFSNSRSEMNVSTLELGDSALYLCASSPGSLREQYFGPGTRLTVT.

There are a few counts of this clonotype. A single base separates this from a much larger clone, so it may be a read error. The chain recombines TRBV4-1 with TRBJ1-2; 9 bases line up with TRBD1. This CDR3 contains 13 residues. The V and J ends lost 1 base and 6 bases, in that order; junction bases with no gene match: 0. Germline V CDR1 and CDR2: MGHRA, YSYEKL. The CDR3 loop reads CASSQGTGDGYTF. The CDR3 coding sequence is TGCGCCAGCAGCCAAGGGACAGGGGATGGCTACACCTTC.

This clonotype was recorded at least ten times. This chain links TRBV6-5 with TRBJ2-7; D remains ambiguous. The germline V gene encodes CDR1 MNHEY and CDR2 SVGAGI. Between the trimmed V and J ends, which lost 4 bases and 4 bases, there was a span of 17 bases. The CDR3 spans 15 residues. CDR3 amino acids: CASSSGPVISYEQYF. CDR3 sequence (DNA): TGTGCCAGCAGTTCCGGACCGGTGATAAGTTACGAGCAGTACTTC.

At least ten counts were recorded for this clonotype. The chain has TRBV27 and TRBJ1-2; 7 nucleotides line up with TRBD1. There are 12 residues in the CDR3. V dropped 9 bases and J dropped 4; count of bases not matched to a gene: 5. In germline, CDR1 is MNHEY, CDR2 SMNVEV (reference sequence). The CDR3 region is CASRTGPYGYTF. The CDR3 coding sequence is TGTGCCAGTAGGACAGGTCCCTATGGCTACACCTTC.

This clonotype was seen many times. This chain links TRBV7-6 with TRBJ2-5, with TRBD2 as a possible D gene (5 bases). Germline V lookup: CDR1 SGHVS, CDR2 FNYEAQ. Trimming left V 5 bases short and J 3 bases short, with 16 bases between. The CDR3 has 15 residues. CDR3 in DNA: TGTGCCAGCAGCCTCTCCCGGGAAAGGGAAGAGACCCAGTACTTC. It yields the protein CASSLSREREETQYF.